The source of this TCR beta chain is a study of human T cells and chemical hapten exposure (dated by TCRdb to the early 2020s). Regarding the research as a whole: For sensitization, 2% DPC in acetone was applied to a roughly 2 cm by roughly 2 cm area of upper inner arm skin. Blood samples were taken from patients before sensitization (week 0) and at 2, 6 and about 24 weeks after DPC sensitization. Libraries were pooled for sequencing, and variation in per-sample TCR yields was attributed mainly to small differences in library volumes within the pool. Some 29 alopecia patients provided blood for TCR sequencing at one to four time points (pre-sensitization, 2, 6 and 24 weeks). Patch testing on the upper back used Finn chambers containing 0.01% DPC, with scoring done after 6 days according to International Contact Dermatitis Research Group standards. Peripheral blood TCR repertoire changes were tracked in vivo in alopecia patients during primary and secondary sensitization to the hapten diphenylcyclopropenone (DPC). The mostly female patient cohort included alopecia areata with under or over 50% scalp involvement, alopecia totalis and alopecia universalis. Throughout the approximately 24-week study period, patients were also given weekly therapeutic DPC doses on the scalp. Study-level results and caveats: The number of PT1 expanded TCRs positively correlated with patch test score, significant at thresholds 8, 16 and 32 but not 4. Expanded TCRs formed significantly more large CDR3 similarity clusters than pre-sensitization or healthy control sets, consistent with antigen-driven responses. Alopecia, a presumed autoimmune disease, was present in all patients, so the immune response of the patients might differ from that of healthy individuals. DPC sensitization did not change how many TCRs were above 1 in 1000 frequency, and no evidence was found of alterations in global repertoire structure. After repeated subsampling, changes were observed in the strength of the expansion versus patch-test correlation and in the threshold at which the correlation became significant.

Note on this clonotype: Its specific antigen is unknown. The input lacks base qualities; no much larger clone sits a single base away.

Libraries were built with RACE. TCRdb names NextSeq 500 as the instrument used. During library preparation, unique molecular identifiers were attached to individual cDNA molecules so that TCRs could be counted in a quantitative, reproducible way. Each blood RNA sample was used to sequence both TCR alpha and TCR beta chains. The original pipeline was this. Samples had a median of 95,638 TCRs, with a range from roughly 23,224 to 750,000. V, J and CDR3 annotation of the TCR reads was performed with the Decombinator software suite. Every sample was subsampled to the same number of TCRs (28,000) for the PS versus PT1 abundance plots. Expanded TCRs were defined as absent before sensitization and observed at least eight times at the 2-week time point. The raw public data were reprocessed by TCRdb itself: fastp quality trimming at Q25, MiXCR clonotype calling, in-frame beta chains only. CDR3 protein sequences are deduplicated, and each keeps its most common genes and DNA. The authors' filters were not applied to this entry. For this sample the table gives 150,000 to 200,000 distinct CDR3 sequences, of which almost 30% were detected only once. Just under 3% of the sample lies in the top ten.

The sample's time point label is to be understood as: pre-sensitization, week 0. Read against the paper, the sample's treatment or condition label means: therapeutic diphenylcyclopropenone sensitization with weekly scalp DPC. Blood at each patch-test visit was drawn before the patch test was applied. Patients were eligible if aged 18 to 70, diagnosed with alopecia and judged suitable for DPC therapy, and pregnant patients were excluded. Total RNA was isolated from unfractionated whole blood collected in Tempus Blood RNA tubes. The junction carries 14 bases between V and J, which are trimmed by 3 bases and 6 bases respectively. From the cysteine through the phenylalanine, the CDR3 covers 14 amino acids. Only the CDR3 part of the read is kept: 42 bases, read in frame from the first base. The germline V gene gives CDR1 as SNHLY and CDR2 as FYNNEI.

The source material was whole blood, sampled in connection with sensitization to the hapten diphenylcyclopropenone (DPC). The sequence was collected from a woman aged 25-40 years with alopecia areata. Some clones in this sample may be carry-over from other donors' samples. The chain is assembled from TRBV2 and TRBJ1-1; a tentative D call is TRBD1 (6 bases match). In nucleotides, the sequence is TGTGCCAGCAGTGAGGGCAGGGGAGTCCCTGAAGCTTTCTTT. It is translated as CASSEGRGVPEAFF. The reference TRBV2 and TRBJ1-1 proteins fill in what lies around the CDR3, so the full variable domain reads EPEVTQTPSHQVTQMGQEVILRCVPISNHLYFYWYRQILGQKVEFLVSFYNNEISEKSEIFDDQFSVERPDGSNFTLKIRSTKLEDSAMYFCASSEGRGVPEAFFGQGTRLTVV.